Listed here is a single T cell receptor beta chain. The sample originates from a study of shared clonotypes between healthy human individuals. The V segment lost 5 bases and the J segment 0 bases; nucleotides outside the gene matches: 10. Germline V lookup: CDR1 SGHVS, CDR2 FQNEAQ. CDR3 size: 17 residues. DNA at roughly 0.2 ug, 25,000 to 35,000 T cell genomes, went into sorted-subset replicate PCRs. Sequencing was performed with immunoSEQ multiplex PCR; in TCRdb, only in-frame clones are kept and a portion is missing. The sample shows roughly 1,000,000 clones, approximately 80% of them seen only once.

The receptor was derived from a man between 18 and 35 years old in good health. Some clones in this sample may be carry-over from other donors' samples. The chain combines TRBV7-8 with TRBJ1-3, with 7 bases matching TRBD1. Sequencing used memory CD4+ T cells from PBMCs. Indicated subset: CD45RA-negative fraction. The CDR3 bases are TGTGCCAGCAGCATCACAGGGGCTTGGGGCTCTGGAAACACCATATATTTT. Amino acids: CASSITGAWGSGNTIYF.